One and the same sample provided the 24 T cell receptor beta chains below, sequenced in a study of cytomegalovirus exposure and HLA in healthy donors. In the PCR, 60 Vbeta and 13 Jbeta primers were used. Only in-frame clones appear in the TCRdb table, and some are missing; sequencing was by immunoSEQ multiplex PCR. The table shows about 100,000 clones, with just under 80% occurring only once. What was sequenced was PBMCs. The receptor source for this set is a young man in good health and CMV-seronegative.

This clone was seen only a few times. The chain recombines TRBV5-1 with TRBJ2-1; D may be TRBD2 (5 bases). The CDR3 length is 14 residues. Germline V gives CDR1 SGHRS, CDR2 YFSETQ. V was pared by 9 bases and J by 2 bases, with 15 bases between. The CDR3 loop is CATASGLAYNEQFF. CDR3 DNA sequence: TGCGCCACCGCAAGCGGATTAGCCTACAATGAGCAGTTCTTC. Full variable domain (outside the CDR3, taken from reference TRBV5-1 and TRBJ2-1): KAGVTQTPRYLIKTRGQQVTLSCSPISGHRSVSWYQQTPGQGLQFLFEYFSETQRNKGNFPGRFSGRQFSNSRSEMNVSTLELGDSALYLCATASGLAYNEQFFGPGTRLTVL.

J is TRBJ2-7 and V is TRBV4-3; TRBD1 agrees at 9 bases. CDR3 length: 14 residues. V was clipped by 4 bases and J by 7 bases; unmatched bases: 8. Germline loops: CDR1 LGHNA, CDR2 YSLEER. CDR3 coding DNA: TGCGCCAGCAGCCTTGGTGGGACAGGGAAGGAGCAGTACTTC. It yields the protein CASSLGGTGKEQYF.

This clone is a singleton in its sample. The rearrangement uses TRBV27 and TRBJ2-1; weak D call: TRBD1 (5 bases). The V end was cut by 3 bases, the J end by 2 bases, with 14 bases between. Germline V gene sequence: CDR1 MNHEY, CDR2 SMNVEV (reference sequence). This CDR3 is 16 amino acids long. CDR3 DNA sequence: TGTGCCAGCAGTTTTGTGGGGCCAGCCGCCTACAATGAGCAGTTCTTC. It is translated as CASSFVGPAAYNEQFF.

The V call is TRBV30, the J call TRBJ1-1, with D hard to call. This CDR3 region has 13 residues. Trimming removed 2 bases at V and 6 bases at J, with 13 bases between. The V gene's germline CDR1 is GTSNPN and CDR2 SVGIG (reference sequence). The CDR3 here is CAWSPWESSEAFF. The CDR3 bases are TGTGCCTGGAGTCCATGGGAGAGTTCTGAAGCTTTCTTT.

V and J are TRBV11-2 and TRBJ2-7; 10 bases align to TRBD1. The CDR3 consists of 16 residues. In germline, CDR1 is SGHAT, CDR2 FQNNGV. With V trimmed by 6 bases and J by 0 bases, 8 bases remained unmatched. CDR3 protein: CASRRDRGLLSYEQYF. The CDR3 DNA sequence: TGTGCCAGCAGAAGAGACAGGGGGCTACTCTCCTACGAGCAGTACTTC.

This clone was detected once. V gene TRBV2 combines with J gene TRBJ1-4; D is ambiguous. CDR1 and CDR2 (germline): SNHLY, FYNNEI. Trimming left V 2 bases short and J 0 bases short, with 4 bases between. The CDR3 is 14 residues long. CDR3 DNA sequence: TGTGCCAGCAGTGAACTTGCAACTAATGAAAAACTGTTTTTT. It is translated as CASSELATNEKLFF.

V usage is TRBV5-1 and J usage is TRBJ2-3; TRBD2 matches at 12 bases. The CDR3 consists of 19 residues. V trimming: 0 bases; J trimming: 2 bases; junction bases outside the gene matches: 10. Germline CDR1 and CDR2: SGHRS and YFSETQ. DNA for the CDR3: TGCGCCAGCAGCTTGGATCCTAGCGGGAGGGTCCTGAACACAGATACGCAGTATTTT. This translates into CASSLDPSGRVLNTDTQYF. The entire variable domain, with the rest obtained from reference TRBV5-1 and TRBJ2-3, is as follows: KAGVTQTPRYLIKTRGQQVTLSCSPISGHRSVSWYQQTPGQGLQFLFEYFSETQRNKGNFPGRFSGRQFSNSRSEMNVSTLELGDSALYLCASSLDPSGRVLNTDTQYFGPGTRLTVL.

This clone appeared once. This chain joins TRBV19 and TRBJ1-5; possibly TRBD1 for D (5 bases). CDR3 length: 15 amino acids. Trimming took off 7 bases at V and 6 bases at J, with 19 bases between the two ends. Germline CDR1 and CDR2: LNHDA and SQIVND (reference sequence). The CDR3 DNA sequence: TGTGCCAGTACCGGGCGGAGCAGGGTACGTCAGCCCCAGCATTTT. Residues: CASTGRSRVRQPQHF. Drawing the rest from reference TRBV19 and TRBJ1-5, the complete variable domain is DGGITQSPKYLFRKEGQNVTLSCEQNLNHDAMYWYRQDPGQGLRLIYYSQIVNDFQKGDIAEGYSVSREKKESFPLTVTSAQKNPTAFYLCASTGRSRVRQPQHFGDGTRLSIL.

The gene calls are TRBV6-1 and TRBJ2-3; D unresolved. With 6 bases removed from V and 6 bases from J, the gap between germline ends came to 10 bases. The CDR3 consists of 12 residues. The germline gives CDR1 MNHNS, CDR2 SASEGT. CDR3 DNA sequence: TGTGCCAGCAGCCGTCCCCCCGATACGCAGTATTTT. Encoded protein: CASSRPPDTQYF.

The chain joins TRBV6-1 to TRBJ1-5, with a weak D call TRBD1 (5 bases). There are 15 residues in the CDR3. Germline CDR1 and CDR2: MNHNS and SASEGT. Deletions cut 10 bases from V and 5 bases from J, with 21 bases between. Here the CDR3 reads CATRSGQGGDQPQHF. The DNA for the CDR3 is TGTGCCACCAGATCCGGGCAGGGAGGGGATCAGCCCCAGCATTTT.

In this sample, this clone turned up a few times. The rearrangement joins TRBV19 to TRBJ1-5, with D perhaps matching TRBD1 (5 bases). This CDR3 has 16 amino acids. The germline V gene encodes CDR1 LNHDA and CDR2 SQIVND (reference sequence). V was pared by 3 bases and J by 2 bases, with 14 bases between. The CDR3 DNA follows: TGTGCCAGTAGTATCGCGAGCGTCAGGGGCAATCAGCCCCAGCATTTT. Protein product: CASSIASVRGNQPQHF.

The genes are TRBV7-9 and TRBJ1-2; D not certain. The CDR3 is 15 residues long. V lost 7 bases and J 2 bases, leaving 17 bases between the germline ends. Germline CDR1 and CDR2: SEHNR and FQNEAQ (reference sequence). CDR3 DNA: TGTGCCAGCACCCCTGGCAGAAATCTCAACTATGGCTACACCTTC. Its translation is CASTPGRNLNYGYTF.

The chain couples TRBV6-1 to TRBJ2-7; D may be TRBD2 (5 bases). V lost 2 bases to trimming and J lost 1 base, with 15 bases between them. The CDR3 sequence is 16 residues long. Per the germline V gene, CDR1 is MNHNS and CDR2 is SASEGT. This chain's CDR3 is CASSENWRLASYEQYF. For the CDR3, the DNA is TGTGCCAGCAGTGAAAACTGGAGATTAGCGTCCTACGAGCAGTACTTC.

V and J are TRBV6-1 and TRBJ1-5; D may be TRBD1 (6 bases). V was trimmed by 1 base and J by 6 bases, leaving 10 bases between them. Germline V lookup: CDR1 MNHNS, CDR2 SASEGT. This CDR3 is 14 amino acids long. CDR3 protein: CASSEVGAGQPQHF. DNA of the CDR3: TGTGCCAGCAGTGAAGTGGGGGCGGGTCAGCCCCAGCATTTT.

The V and J genes are TRBV9 and TRBJ1-3; TRBD1 matches 9 bases. Germline-derived CDR1 and CDR2 are SGDLS and YYNGEE. The CDR3 runs 16 residues. Trimming at V came to 3 bases and at J to 3 bases, leaving 7 bases not matched to a gene. CDR3 residues: CASSETGTGLGNTIYF. The CDR3 DNA follows: TGTGCCAGCAGCGAAACCGGGACAGGGCTTGGAAACACCATATATTTT. The variable domain in full, with the rest retrieved from reference TRBV9 and TRBJ1-3, is DSGVTQTPKHLITATGQRVTLRCSPRSGDLSVYWYQQSLDQGLQFLIQYYNGEERAKGNILERFSAQQFPDLHSELNLSSLELGDSALYFCASSETGTGLGNTIYFGEGSWLTVV.

The V and J genes are TRBV7-2 and TRBJ2-1; D is uncertain. V lost 5 bases and J 4 bases, leaving 12 bases between the germline ends. Germline assignment: CDR1 SGHTA and CDR2 FQGNSA. The CDR3 runs to 14 residues. CDR3 coding DNA: TGTGCCAGCAGCGCTGGAGCCTATTACAATGAGCAGTTCTTC. It is translated as CASSAGAYYNEQFF.

V is TRBV25-1 and J is TRBJ2-3, with D possibly matching TRBD1 (5 bases). This CDR3 contains 14 residues. The germline V gene has CDR1 MGHDK and CDR2 SYGVNS. V lost 6 bases, J lost 3 bases, and 13 bases lay in between. CDR3 sequence (DNA): TGTGCCAGCAGACCTGAAACAGGAACAGATACGCAGTATTTT. Translating gives CASRPETGTDTQYF.

The rearrangement links TRBV5-4 to TRBJ2-5; TRBD2 aligns across 9 bases. This CDR3 region has 15 residues. The germline CDR1 and CDR2 sequences are SGHNT and YYREEE (reference sequence). J lost 1 base, V lost 4 bases, and 5 bases had no gene match. CDR3 region: CASSAASGAQETQYF. The CDR3 DNA follows: TGTGCCAGCAGCGCCGCTAGCGGGGCCCAAGAGACCCAGTACTTC.

V gene TRBV7-2 combines with J gene TRBJ2-7, with TRBD2 as a possible D gene (5 bases). This CDR3 has 15 residues. CDR1 is SGHTA, CDR2 FQGNSA, per germline. With 1 base removed from V and 3 bases from J, the gap between germline ends came to 13 bases. The CDR3, as DNA: TGTGCCAGCAGCTTAGTCACCGGGGAACTCTACGAGCAGTACTTC. This encodes CASSLVTGELYEQYF.

This chain uses TRBV6-4 with TRBJ1-2, with a possible D match to TRBD1 (5 bases). Trimming left V 5 bases short and J 8 bases short, with 12 bases between. This CDR3 region has 12 residues. The V gene's germline CDR1 is MRHNA and CDR2 SNTAGT. CDR3 protein: CASSSAPGGYTF. Written as DNA, the CDR3 is TGTGCCAGCAGTTCCGCCCCAGGGGGCTACACCTTC.

The rearrangement links TRBV30 to TRBJ1-2, with 11 bases fitting TRBD1. The CDR3 is made up of 17 amino acids. Germline loops: CDR1 GTSNPN, CDR2 SVGIG (reference sequence). V was pared by 1 base and J by 4 bases, with 11 bases of the junction left unmatched. CDR3 nucleotide sequence: TGTGCCTGGAGTGAATACGGGGACAGGGGGTCTGTCTATGGCTACACCTTC. Translating it yields CAWSEYGDRGSVYGYTF.

This clone turned up a few times. CDR3 sequence: CASSPGPGELFF. The CDR3 DNA reads as TGCGCCAGCAGCCCAGGCCCCGGGGAGCTGTTTTTT. This chain uses TRBV5-1 with TRBJ2-2; D gene unclear. Germline CDR1 is SGHRS and CDR2 is YFSETQ. V was trimmed by 4 bases and J by 6 bases, leaving 7 bases between them. This CDR3 is built from 12 residues.

The J gene is TRBJ2-2, the V gene TRBV4-1, with 7 bases that match TRBD1. Germline CDR1 and CDR2: MGHRA and YSYEKL. With 1 base clipped from V and 3 bases from J, the junction kept 2 bases outside the gene matches. This CDR3 is 15 amino acids long. The CDR3: CASSQGDSYTGELFF. The DNA of the CDR3 is TGCGCCAGCAGCCAAGGGGACAGCTACACCGGGGAGCTGTTTTTT.

On this clone: Different DNA sequences within this sample yield the same CDR3. The V call is TRBV6-1, the J call TRBJ1-1; D call uncertain. The V and J ends lost 4 bases and 11 bases respectively, with 14 bases between them. Looked up from germline, CDR1 is MNHNS and CDR2 is SASEGT. The CDR3 spans 12 residues. The CDR3 here is CASSGPGWRAFF. The CDR3 DNA sequence: TGTGCCAGCAGTGGGCCGGGTTGGCGCGCTTTCTTT.